In this sample, the clone carrying this TCR beta chain turned up many times. Antigen: not known. The data were obtained in a study of regulatory T cells in long-lasting Graves disease. Study results and limitations: Thyroid tissue went unstudied; only peripheral blood was examined. With a small sample size, accuracy may have been reduced.

Regarding time point: newly diagnosed GD, antithyroid drugs for less than 3 months. PBMC RNA was the source of the TCR library. The diagnosis of Graves' disease used American Thyroid Association guidelines. Germline CDR1 MNHNS, CDR2 SASEGT. The CDR3 contains 14 residues. Trimming stripped 2 bases from V and 3 bases from J, with 10 bases between. Building of the TCR beta libraries involved iRepertoire HTBI primers and Arm-PCR of CDR3 regions. TCRdb reprocessed the multiplex PCR reads via MiXCR and lists one record per CDR3 protein. The sample includes approximately 470,000 distinct CDR3 sequences, around 15% of them seen just once. These data were also filed under a second study, of T cells in Graves' hyperthyroidism and ophthalmopathy. That work states: Before onset, by a median of approximately 6.2 months, the model predicted ophthalmopathy.

The V call is TRBV6-1, the J call TRBJ1-2; TRBD1 might be the D (6 bases). The TCR sequence derives from a man aged 35-49 years with Graves disease. This sample comprised peripheral blood mononuclear cells (PBMCs), obtained at new diagnosis, from a patient treated with antithyroid drugs. The CDR3 protein is CASSELTGYYGYTF. CDR3 coding DNA: TGTGCCAGCAGTGAACTAACAGGGTACTATGGCTACACCTTC.